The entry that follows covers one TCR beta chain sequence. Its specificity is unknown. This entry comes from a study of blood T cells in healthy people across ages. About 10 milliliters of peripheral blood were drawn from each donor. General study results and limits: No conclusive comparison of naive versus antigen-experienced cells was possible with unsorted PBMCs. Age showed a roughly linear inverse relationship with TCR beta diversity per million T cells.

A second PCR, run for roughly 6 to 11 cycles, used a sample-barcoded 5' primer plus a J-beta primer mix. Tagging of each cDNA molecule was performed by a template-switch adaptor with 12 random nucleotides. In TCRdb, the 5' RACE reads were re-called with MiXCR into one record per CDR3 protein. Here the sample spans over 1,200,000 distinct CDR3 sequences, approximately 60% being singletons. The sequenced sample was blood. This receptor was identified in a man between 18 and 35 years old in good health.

CDR3 DNA: TGTGCCAGCAGGGCCGGGACAGACTATAGCAATCAGCCCCAGCATTTT. This gives the protein CASRAGTDYSNQPQHF. V usage is TRBV27 and J usage is TRBJ1-5, with 7 bases that match TRBD1. Unmatched junction bases numbered 8, after V lost 6 bases and J lost 0 bases. This CDR3 has 16 residues. In germline, CDR1 is MNHEY, CDR2 SMNVEV (reference sequence).